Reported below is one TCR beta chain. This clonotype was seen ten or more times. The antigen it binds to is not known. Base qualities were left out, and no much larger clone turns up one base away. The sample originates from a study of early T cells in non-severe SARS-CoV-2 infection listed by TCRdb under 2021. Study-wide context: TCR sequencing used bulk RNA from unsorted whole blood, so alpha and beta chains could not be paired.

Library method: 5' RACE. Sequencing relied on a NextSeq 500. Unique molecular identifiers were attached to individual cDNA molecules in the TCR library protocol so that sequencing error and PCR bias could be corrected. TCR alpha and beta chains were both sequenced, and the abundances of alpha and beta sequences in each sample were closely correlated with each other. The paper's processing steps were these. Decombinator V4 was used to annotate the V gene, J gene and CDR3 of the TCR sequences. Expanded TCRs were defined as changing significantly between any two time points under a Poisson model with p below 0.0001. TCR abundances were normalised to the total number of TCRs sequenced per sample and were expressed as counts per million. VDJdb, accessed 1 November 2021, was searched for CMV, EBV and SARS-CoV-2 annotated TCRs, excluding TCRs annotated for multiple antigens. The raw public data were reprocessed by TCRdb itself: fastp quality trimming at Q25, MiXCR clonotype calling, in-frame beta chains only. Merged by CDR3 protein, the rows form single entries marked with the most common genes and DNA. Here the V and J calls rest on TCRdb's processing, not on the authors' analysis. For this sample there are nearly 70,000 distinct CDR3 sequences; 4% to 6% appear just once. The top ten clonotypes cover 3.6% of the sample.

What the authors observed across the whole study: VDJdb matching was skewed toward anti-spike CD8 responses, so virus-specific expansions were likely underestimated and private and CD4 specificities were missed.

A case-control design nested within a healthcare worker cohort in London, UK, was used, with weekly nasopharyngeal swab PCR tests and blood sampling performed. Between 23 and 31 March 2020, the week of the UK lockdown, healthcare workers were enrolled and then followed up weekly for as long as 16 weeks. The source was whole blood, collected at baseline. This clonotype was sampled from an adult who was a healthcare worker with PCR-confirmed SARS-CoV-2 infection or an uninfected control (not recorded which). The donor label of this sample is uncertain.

The CDR3 corresponds to CSAIAVSNEQFF. The DNA is TGCAGTGCTATCGCAGTCAGCAATGAGCAGTTCTTC. In this chain, TRBV20-1 is recombined with TRBJ2-1; the D gene identity is not certain. The germline V gene (reference sequence) provides CDR1 DFQATT and CDR2 SNEGSKA. At the junction V is shortened by 4 bases and J by 6 bases, with 10 bases in between. The CDR3 spans 12 residues, from the cysteine through the phenylalanine. The read is trimmed to its CDR3 DNA, 36 bases read in frame from base 1.